Given below is one T cell receptor beta chain in context. Its antigen is currently unknown. This CDR3 has 12 amino acids. Germline CDR1 and CDR2: SEHNR and FQNEAQ (reference sequence). Total RNA amounting to about 3,800 ng went into each TCR library. TCRdb derives one entry per CDR3 protein from the 5' RACE reads, leaving out DNA. The listing contains 440,000 or so distinct CDR3 sequences. This sample was included in a study of monozygotic twins with inflammatory bowel disease. Study results and limitations: IBD patients carried less diverse TCRbeta repertoires (inverse Simpson) than healthy co-twins. What may have added variability to patient repertoires is that immunosuppressive treatments differed.

The authors isolated total RNA from whole blood without sorting T cells. The sequenced sample was blood. The sequence was obtained from a human donor with ulcerative colitis or Crohn's disease, or a healthy co-twin of an affected twin (not recorded which). The chain joins TRBV7-9 to TRBJ2-2. CDR3: CASSPYWEELFF.